These 13 T cell receptor beta chains originate from one sample sequenced in a study of blood T cell repertoires in COVID-19. The protocol was immunoSEQ multiplex PCR, while the TCRdb copy is restricted to in-frame clones and leaves out a portion. This sample has 120,000 or so clones, with 82% found just once. The sample was peripheral blood. Receptors were obtained from a woman between 70 and 85 years old with acute or convalescent COVID-19.

The chain links TRBV19 to TRBJ2-7; D gene ambiguous. V shed 4 bases and J shed 0 bases, with 13 bases lying between them. CDR1 LNHDA and CDR2 SQIVND come from the germline V gene (reference sequence). This CDR3 has 15 residues. The CDR3 loop is CASSTILVSSYEQYF. The CDR3 DNA sequence: TGTGCCAGTAGTACAATCCTGGTTAGCTCCTACGAGCAGTACTTC.

V is TRBV30 and J is TRBJ1-2, with D perhaps TRBD1 (5 bases). Deletions cut 6 bases from V and 3 bases from J, with 14 bases between. This CDR3 has 13 residues. The germline V gene has CDR1 GTSNPN and CDR2 SVGIG (reference sequence). CDR3: CACKNQGDYGYTF. Written as DNA, the CDR3 is TGTGCCTGCAAGAACCAGGGTGACTATGGCTACACCTTC.

CDR3 nucleotide sequence: TGTGCCAGCAGCTTACGCAGGGTCTCTGGGGCCAACGTCCTGACTTTC. Translated, it gives CASSLRRVSGANVLTF. This chain connects TRBV7-6 to TRBJ2-6, with D possibly being TRBD1 (5 bases). This CDR3 has 16 residues. Trimming left V 2 bases short and J 0 bases short, with 8 bases between. Germline CDR1 reads SGHVS; CDR2 reads FNYEAQ.

This clone showed up just once. V usage is TRBV6-5 and J usage is TRBJ2-3, with 8 bases lining up with TRBD2. The junction had 5 bases not matched to a gene; V was cut back by 1 base and J by 2 bases. CDR3 length: 16 residues. The germline V gene encodes CDR1 MNHEY and CDR2 SVGAGI. In nucleotides, the CDR3 is TGTGCCAGCAGTTACTTTGCGGGGGGTGACACAGATACGCAGTATTTT. Translation: CASSYFAGGDTDTQYF.

The chain couples TRBV5-1 to TRBJ2-5; possibly TRBD1 for D (6 bases). CDR1 SGHRS and CDR2 YFSETQ come from the germline V gene. This CDR3 comprises 14 residues. V was shortened by 4 bases and J by 1 base, with 11 bases between the two germline ends. In DNA form, the CDR3 reads TGCGCCAGCAGCGCCGGACAGCCCCAAGAGACCCAGTACTTC. Residues: CASSAGQPQETQYF.

This chain links TRBV10-3 with TRBJ2-1; TRBD1 aligns across 7 bases. Looked up from germline, CDR1 is ENHRY and CDR2 is SYGVKD. Trimming took 4 bases from V and 1 from J; bases not matched to a gene: 1. The CDR3 length is 14 residues. The CDR3 bases are TGTGCCATCAGTGCGACAGGGTCCTACAATGAGCAGTTCTTC. Residues: CAISATGSYNEQFF.

This clone was picked up one time. This chain links TRBV6-5 with TRBJ1-1; no clear D gene. Per germline, CDR1 MNHEY and CDR2 SVGAGI. CDR3 size: 15 residues. V was clipped by 2 bases and J by 1 base, with 11 bases between them. CDR3: CASSYKGEANTEAFF. The CDR3 DNA reads as TGTGCCAGCAGTTACAAGGGAGAGGCGAACACTGAAGCTTTCTTT.

This chain uses TRBV5-1 with TRBJ1-5; 10 bases match TRBD1. The CDR3 is 15 amino acids. CDR1 is SGHRS, CDR2 YFSETQ, per germline. The V and J ends lost 2 bases and 5 bases, in that order; junction bases with no gene match: 4. CDR3 in DNA: TGCGCCAGCAGCTTTCTGGGGACAGGGGATCAGCCCCAGCATTTT. It codes for CASSFLGTGDQPQHF.

The chain carries TRBV30 and TRBJ1-2, with D tentatively TRBD1 (5 bases). V shed 3 bases and J shed 4 bases, with 15 bases lying between them. The CDR3 loop spans 14 amino acids. CDR1 and CDR2 (germline): GTSNPN, SVGIG (reference sequence). Here the CDR3 reads CAWSAAATVYGYTF. The DNA of the CDR3 is TGTGCCTGGAGCGCGGCGGCGACAGTCTATGGCTACACCTTC.

The chain is built from TRBV5-6 and TRBJ1-3; no firm D call. There are 16 residues in the CDR3. Germline values: CDR1 SGHDT, CDR2 YYEEEE. With 1 base removed from V and 0 bases from J, the gap between germline ends came to 11 bases. The CDR3 bases are TGTGCCAGCAGCTTGCAGGCGGGATACTCTGGAAACACCATATATTTT. Residues: CASSLQAGYSGNTIYF.

This clone was seen once. The gene calls are TRBV6-5 and TRBJ1-2; 9 bases are shared with TRBD1. Per germline, CDR1 MNHEY and CDR2 SVGAGI. V shed 6 bases and J 8 bases; nucleotides not matched to a gene: 13. CDR3 length: 15 amino acids. The CDR3 protein is CASSLNSGTGTGYTF. The CDR3 nucleotides are TGTGCCAGCAGCCTCAATTCCGGGACAGGGACCGGCTACACCTTC.

The chain couples TRBV7-2 to TRBJ1-2; TRBD1 is a possible D gene (6 bases). V was cut by 3 bases and J by 14 bases, with 16 bases left in between. Looked up from germline, CDR1 is SGHTA and CDR2 is FQGNSA. The CDR3 consists of 12 residues. Written as DNA, the CDR3 is TGTGCCAGCAGCTTCGAGACAGGTGGGATGACCTTC. Its translation is CASSFETGGMTF.

The chain has TRBV27 and TRBJ1-6; maybe TRBD1 (5 bases). This CDR3 spans 16 amino acids. The V gene's germline CDR1 is MNHEY and CDR2 SMNVEV (reference sequence). Trimming pared 3 bases from V and 1 base from J, leaving 10 bases between. DNA for the CDR3: TGTGCCAGCAGTTTCTACTCAGGGTCCTATAATTCACCCCTCCACTTT. This codes for CASSFYSGSYNSPLHF.